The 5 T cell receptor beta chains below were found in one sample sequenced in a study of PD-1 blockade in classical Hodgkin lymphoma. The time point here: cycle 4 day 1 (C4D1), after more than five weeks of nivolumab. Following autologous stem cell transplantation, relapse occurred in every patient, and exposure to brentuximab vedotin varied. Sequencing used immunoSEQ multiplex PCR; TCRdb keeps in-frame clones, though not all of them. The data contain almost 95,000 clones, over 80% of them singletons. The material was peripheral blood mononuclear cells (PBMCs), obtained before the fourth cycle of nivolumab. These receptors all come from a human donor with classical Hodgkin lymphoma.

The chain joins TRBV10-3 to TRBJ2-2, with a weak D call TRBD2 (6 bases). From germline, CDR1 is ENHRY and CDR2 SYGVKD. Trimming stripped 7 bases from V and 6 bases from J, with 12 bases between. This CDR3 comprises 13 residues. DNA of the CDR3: TGTGCCATCAATCGGGGGACCGCCGGGGAGCTGTTTTTT. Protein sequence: CAINRGTAGELFF.

CDR3 bases: TGTGCCAGCAGCCCCGACCCCATCCCCAATGGCTACACCTTC. This encodes CASSPDPIPNGYTF. The rearrangement links TRBV6-1 to TRBJ1-2; D gene unclear. CDR3 length equals 14 residues. CDR1 is MNHNS, CDR2 SASEGT, per germline. V lost 6 bases and J lost 6, with 17 bases in between.

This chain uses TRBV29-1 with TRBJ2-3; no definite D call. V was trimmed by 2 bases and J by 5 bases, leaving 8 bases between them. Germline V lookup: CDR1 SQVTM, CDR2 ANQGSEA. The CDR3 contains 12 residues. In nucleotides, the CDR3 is TGCAGCGTTGAAATCGGGCAAGATACGCAGTATTTT. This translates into CSVEIGQDTQYF.

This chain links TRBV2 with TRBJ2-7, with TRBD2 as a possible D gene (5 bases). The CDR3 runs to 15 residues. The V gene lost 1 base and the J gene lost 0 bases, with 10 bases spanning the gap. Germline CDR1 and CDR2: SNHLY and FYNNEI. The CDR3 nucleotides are TGTGCCAGCAGTGAAGTCGCCGGAGGCTCCTACGAGCAGTACTTC. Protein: CASSEVAGGSYEQYF.

The CDR3 DNA sequence: TGCGCCAGCAGCTTCCAGGGGGGTAGTGAGAATGAGCAGTTCTTC. Its translation: CASSFQGGSENEQFF. The rearrangement joins TRBV5-1 to TRBJ2-1; perhaps TRBD1 as D (7 bases). This CDR3 region has 15 residues. Germline loops: CDR1 SGHRS, CDR2 YFSETQ. V was cut by 2 bases and J by 7 bases, with 16 bases left in between.